The TCR beta chain described here comes from a study of T-cell reconstitution after alpha-beta-depleted transplantation in children. The table lists this clonotype with a count of one. CDR3 length: 16 residues. The germline V gene has CDR1 SGHRS and CDR2 YFSETQ. J lost 3 bases, V lost 0 bases, and 6 bases had no gene match. Unique molecular identifiers featured in how the TCRbeta library was prepared. Via MiXCR, TCRdb re-called the PCR reads, giving one row per CDR3 protein. The data hold roughly 500,000 distinct CDR3 sequences, with around a third observed a single time. V gene TRBV5-1 combines with J gene TRBJ1-1, with 9 nucleotides matching TRBD1. Source: PBMCs from the stem cell graft donor, taken from the stem cell graft. This TCR came from a human donor who donated a stem cell graft to a child with aplastic anemia. This chain's CDR3 is CASSLVPDRGDTEAFF. The CDR3 DNA reads TGCGCCAGCAGCTTGGTCCCAGACAGGGGGGACACTGAAGCTTTCTTT.